Following are 16 T cell receptor beta chains from one sample sequenced in a study of blood T cell repertoires in COVID-19. Clones were sequenced by immunoSEQ multiplex PCR, and TCRdb holds only the in-frame ones, with some missing. The data hold under 300,000 clones, with 80% to 90% observed a single time. The source material was peripheral blood. All receptors derive from a woman aged 70-85 years with acute or convalescent COVID-19.

In regard to this clone: Other DNA sequences in this sample translate to the same CDR3. The rearrangement links TRBV5-1 to TRBJ2-2; 11 nucleotides agree with TRBD2. This CDR3 is 16 amino acids long. Germline V gene data show CDR1 as SGHRS and CDR2 as YFSETQ. Trimming took 4 bases from V and 0 from J; bases not matched to a gene: 2. The CDR3, as DNA: TGCGCCAGCAGCCCACTAGCGGGGGCGAACACCGGGGAGCTGTTTTTT. It yields the protein CASSPLAGANTGELFF.

The chain uses TRBV12-3 or TRBV12-4 and TRBJ2-7; unclear D gene. The CDR3 is made up of 13 amino acids. Trimming left V 3 bases short and J 5 bases short, with 11 bases between. The CDR3 here is CASSFGTTDEQYF. The CDR3 bases are TGTGCCAGCAGTTTTGGTACTACCGACGAGCAGTACTTC.

This chain joins TRBV19 and TRBJ1-5; weak D call: TRBD1 (6 bases). The V end was cut by 5 bases, the J end by 0 bases, with 14 bases between. CDR1 LNHDA and CDR2 SQIVND come from the germline V gene (reference sequence). The CDR3 runs 16 residues. CDR3 coding DNA: TGTGCCAGTAGTTCACAGGGAAGCTATAGCAATCAGCCCCAGCATTTT. Amino acid sequence: CASSSQGSYSNQPQHF.

The J gene is TRBJ2-1, the V gene TRBV5-4; D is possibly TRBD2 (6 bases). Trimming removed 4 bases from V and 8 bases from J, with 22 bases in between. CDR3 length equals 16 residues. Germline-derived CDR1 and CDR2 are SGHNT and YYREEE (reference sequence). The CDR3 region has the DNA TGTGCCAGCAGCCCAGGTGGGGGACGGGGGAATGATGAGCAGTTCTTC. Residues: CASSPGGGRGNDEQFF.

This chain uses TRBV5-1 with TRBJ1-2; D perhaps matches TRBD1 (5 bases). The CDR3 contains 15 residues. The germline gives CDR1 SGHRS, CDR2 YFSETQ. The V gene lost 3 bases and the J gene lost 4 bases, with 16 bases spanning the gap. The CDR3 DNA reads TGCGCCAGCAGCTCGGAAAGCAGGGTAGGCTATGGCTACACCTTC. This encodes CASSSESRVGYGYTF.

This clone was observed a handful of times. The chain couples TRBV11-2 to TRBJ1-2; D might be TRBD1 (5 bases). CDR3 length: 15 amino acids. Germline V CDR1 and CDR2: SGHAT, FQNNGV. Deletions cut 4 bases from V and 2 bases from J, with 14 bases between. This CDR3 is CASSYGPEGNYGYTF. The CDR3, as DNA: TGTGCCAGCAGCTATGGCCCGGAGGGGAACTATGGCTACACCTTC.

V is TRBV6-5 and J is TRBJ1-2; 9 bases agree with TRBD1. CDR3 length: 14 amino acids. V lost 4 bases to trimming and J lost 4 bases; unmatched junction nucleotides: 4. Germline loops: CDR1 MNHEY, CDR2 SVGAGI. The CDR3 loop is CASSSQGAGYGYTF. CDR3 DNA sequence: TGTGCCAGCAGTTCACAGGGGGCGGGCTATGGCTACACCTTC.

In the case of this clone: The same CDR3 arises from other DNA sequences in this sample as well. The V gene is TRBV19, the J gene TRBJ1-4; tentatively, D is TRBD1 (5 bases). This CDR3 contains 15 residues. Looked up from germline, CDR1 is LNHDA and CDR2 is SQIVND (reference sequence). Trimming removed 3 bases at V and 0 bases at J, with 8 bases between. The CDR3 region has the DNA TGTGCCAGTAGTATCCAGGGTACAACTAATGAAAAACTGTTTTTT. This translates into CASSIQGTTNEKLFF.

The J gene is TRBJ2-5, the V gene TRBV13, with TRBD2 matching over 8 bases. CDR3 length: 15 residues. The germline gives CDR1 PRHDT, CDR2 FYEKMQ (reference sequence). With V trimmed by 3 bases and J by 8 bases, 11 bases remained unmatched. The CDR3 nucleotides read TGTGCCAGCAGCTTTGGGCCGAGCGGGGGTGCCACCCAGTACTTC. This translates into CASSFGPSGGATQYF. The whole variable domain, remainder taken from reference TRBV13 and TRBJ2-5, is AAGVIQSPRHLIKEKRETATLKCYPIPRHDTVYWYQQGPGQDPQFLISFYEKMQSDKGSIPDRFSAQQFSDYHSELNMSSLELGDSALYFCASSFGPSGGATQYFGPGTRLLVL.

The V call is TRBV2, the J call TRBJ2-2, with 7 bases identical to TRBD1. V dropped 6 bases and J dropped 5; count of bases not matched to a gene: 6. Germline assignment: CDR1 SNHLY and CDR2 FYNNEI. The CDR3 is 14 amino acids. The CDR3: CASSTQQGTGELFF. Written as DNA, the CDR3 is TGTGCCAGCAGCACACAACAGGGGACCGGGGAGCTGTTTTTT.

This sequence joins TRBV4-1 and TRBJ2-7; D is unclear. Trimming left V 1 base short and J 6 bases short, with 7 bases between. In germline, CDR1 is MGHRA, CDR2 YSYEKL. This CDR3 has 12 amino acids. Here the CDR3 DNA reads TGCGCCAGCAGCCAAGGTATCGGCGAGCAGTACTTC. Protein product: CASSQGIGEQYF.

This chain joins TRBV5-1 and TRBJ1-6; D remains ambiguous. V gave up 1 base and J gave up 9 bases, with 14 bases separating them. Germline CDR1 and CDR2: SGHRS and YFSETQ. This CDR3 comprises 15 residues. Here the CDR3 reads CASSLSTIPVSPLHF. DNA for the CDR3: TGCGCCAGCAGCTTGAGTACAATTCCCGTTTCACCCCTCCACTTT. The variable domain in full, with the rest retrieved from reference TRBV5-1 and TRBJ1-6, is KAGVTQTPRYLIKTRGQQVTLSCSPISGHRSVSWYQQTPGQGLQFLFEYFSETQRNKGNFPGRFSGRQFSNSRSEMNVSTLELGDSALYLCASSLSTIPVSPLHFGNGTRLTVT.

The V gene is TRBV11-2, the J gene TRBJ2-3; 10 bases align to TRBD1. The V gene's germline CDR1 is SGHAT and CDR2 FQNNGV. The CDR3 runs to 15 residues. V shed 3 bases, J shed 7 bases, and the junction held 7 bases outside the gene matches. The CDR3 loop reads CASSFSGTGANTQYF. CDR3 nucleotides: TGTGCCAGCAGCTTCTCCGGGACAGGGGCTAATACGCAGTATTTT.

The genes are TRBV6-5 and TRBJ1-1; 7 bases match TRBD1. J gave up 4 bases and V 6 bases, and 8 bases lay outside the gene matches. Germline CDR1 is MNHEY and CDR2 is SVGAGI. This CDR3 contains 14 residues. The CDR3 region is CASRDRSKGTEAFF. The CDR3 bases are TGTGCCAGCAGGGACAGGAGCAAAGGCACTGAAGCTTTCTTT.

The chain recombines TRBV18 with TRBJ1-2; perhaps TRBD1 as D (5 bases). The CDR3 runs to 14 residues. The germline V gene has CDR1 KGHSH and CDR2 LQKENI. V shed 3 bases and J shed 3 bases, with 11 bases lying between them. The CDR3 sequence: CASSPLGRDYGYTF. The CDR3 region has the DNA TGTGCCAGCTCACCGTTGGGCAGGGACTATGGCTACACCTTC.

The chain recombines TRBV11-3 with TRBJ1-4; D remains unclear. This CDR3 region has 16 residues. Germline V gene data show CDR1 as SGHNT and CDR2 as YENEEA. V was trimmed by 2 bases and J by 3 bases, leaving 13 bases between them. The CDR3 region has the DNA TGTGCCAGCAGCTTACAGGCAGCATTGCCTAATGAAAAACTGTTTTTT. Translating it yields CASSLQAALPNEKLFF. Using reference TRBV11-3 and TRBJ1-4 for the parts outside the CDR3, the full variable domain is EAGVVQSPRYKIIEKKQPVAFWCNPISGHNTLYWYLQNLGQGPELLIRYENEEAVDDSQLPKDRFSAERLKGVDSTLKIQPAELGDSAVYLCASSLQAALPNEKLFFGSGTQLSVL.